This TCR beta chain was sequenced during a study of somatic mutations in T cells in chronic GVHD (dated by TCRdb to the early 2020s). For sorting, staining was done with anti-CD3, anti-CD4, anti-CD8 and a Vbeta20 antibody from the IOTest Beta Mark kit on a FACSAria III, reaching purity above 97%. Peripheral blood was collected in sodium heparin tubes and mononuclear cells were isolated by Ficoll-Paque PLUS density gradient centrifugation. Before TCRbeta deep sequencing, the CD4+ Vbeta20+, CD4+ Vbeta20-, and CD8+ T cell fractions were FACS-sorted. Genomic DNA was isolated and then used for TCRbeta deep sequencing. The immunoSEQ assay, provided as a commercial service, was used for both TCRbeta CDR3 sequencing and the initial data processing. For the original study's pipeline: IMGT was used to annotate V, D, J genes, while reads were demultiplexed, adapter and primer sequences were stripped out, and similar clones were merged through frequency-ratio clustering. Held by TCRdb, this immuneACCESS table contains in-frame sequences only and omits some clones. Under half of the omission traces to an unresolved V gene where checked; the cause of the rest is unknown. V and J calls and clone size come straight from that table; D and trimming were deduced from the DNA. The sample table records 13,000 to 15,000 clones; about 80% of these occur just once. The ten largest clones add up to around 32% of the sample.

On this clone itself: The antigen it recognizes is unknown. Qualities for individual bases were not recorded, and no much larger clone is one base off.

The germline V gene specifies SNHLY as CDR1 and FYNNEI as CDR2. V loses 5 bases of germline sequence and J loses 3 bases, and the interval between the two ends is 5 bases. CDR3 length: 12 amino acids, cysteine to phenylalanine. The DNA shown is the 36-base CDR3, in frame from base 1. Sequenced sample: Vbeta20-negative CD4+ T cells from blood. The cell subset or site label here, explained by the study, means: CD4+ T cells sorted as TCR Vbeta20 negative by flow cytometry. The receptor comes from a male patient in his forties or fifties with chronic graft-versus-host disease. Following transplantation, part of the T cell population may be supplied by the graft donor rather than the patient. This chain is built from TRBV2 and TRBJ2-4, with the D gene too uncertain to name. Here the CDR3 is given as CASSPGKNIQYF. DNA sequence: TGTGCCAGCAGTCCCGGCAAAAACATTCAGTACTTC.